This TCR beta chain was captured in a study of human T cells and chemical hapten exposure. MiXCR, run by TCRdb on the RACE reads, gives a single entry per CDR3 protein. Among roughly 120,000 distinct CDR3 sequences listed, 9% to 14% were seen once. The CDR3 sequence is 21 residues long. Trimming pared 1 base from V and 3 bases from J, leaving 28 bases between. The germline gives CDR1 MDHEN, CDR2 SYDVKM. This clonotype was recorded at least ten times. As to time point: patch test 1, 2 weeks after DPC sensitization. Treatment indicated: therapeutic diphenylcyclopropenone sensitization with weekly scalp DPC.

The sequence was obtained from a woman between 50 and 59 years old with alopecia areata. Some clones in this sample may be carry-over from other donors' samples. This specimen was whole blood, taken in connection with sensitization to the hapten diphenylcyclopropenone (DPC). This chain connects TRBV28 to TRBJ1-5, with D possibly TRBD1 on 6 matching bases. The CDR3 DNA sequence: TGTGCCAGCAGTTTATCGGCAGGTGTGTGGGGGCGCGGGGGGCCCAATCAGCCCCAGCATTTT. This translates into CASSLSAGVWGRGGPNQPQHF.